The rows below give T cell receptor beta chains drawn from one sample of a study of blood T cell repertoires in COVID-19. This table comes from immunoSEQ multiplex PCR, and its TCRdb copy is limited to in-frame clones, with some not included. The sample carries 100,000 to 150,000 clones, around 83% recorded once. Sequencing input: peripheral blood. All receptors derive from an elderly woman with COVID-19, enrolled during active disease. Both conserved end residues are trimmed from each CDR3. Fields, in order: D gene, V gene, CDR3 protein. A D gene is named only where the DNA matches it firmly.

D gene: .
V gene: TRBV5-1
CDR3 protein: ASSLIAGSHEKLF

D gene: .
V gene: TRBV7-2
CDR3 protein: ASSQQGFSYNEQF

D gene: TRBD1
V gene: TRBV7-9
CDR3 protein: ASSPTGDYGYT

D gene: .
V gene: TRBV6-5
CDR3 protein: ASRRQLLNTEAF

D gene: TRBD2
V gene: TRBV2
CDR3 protein: ASTPQAGVNNEQF

D gene: TRBD1
V gene: TRBV4-3
CDR3 protein: ASSQDRRGPYEQY

D gene: TRBD1
V gene: TRBV7-2
CDR3 protein: ASSLTGGRNTEAF

D gene: .
V gene: TRBV19
CDR3 protein: ASRSSVEQF

D gene: TRBD1
V gene: TRBV18
CDR3 protein: ASSPTGGDTQY

D gene: .
V gene: TRBV6-5
CDR3 protein: ATTRTPVGSYEQY

D gene: TRBD1
V gene: TRBV14
CDR3 protein: ASSLVTGGYGYT

D gene: TRBD1
V gene: TRBV9
CDR3 protein: ASSVFDRGEKLF

D gene: .
V gene: TRBV25-1
CDR3 protein: ASRTDSFNTGELF

D gene: .
V gene: TRBV7-8
CDR3 protein: ASSLVAGGTTEAF

D gene: .
V gene: TRBV6-4
CDR3 protein: ASSFTSIRGPKEETQY

D gene: .
V gene: TRBV11-2
CDR3 protein: ASSYLRGTITGELF

D gene: .
V gene: TRBV12-3/TRBV12-4
CDR3 protein: ASSFGNQETQY

D gene: .
V gene: TRBV7-9
CDR3 protein: ASSPHSEQY

D gene: .
V gene: TRBV6-5
CDR3 protein: ASILDTYEQY

D gene: .
V gene: TRBV19
CDR3 protein: ASSRTGQTEAF

D gene: .
V gene: TRBV9
CDR3 protein: ASSPPTSTDTQY

D gene: .
V gene: TRBV3-1/TRBV3-2
CDR3 protein: ASSQDRGSNQPQH

D gene: .
V gene: TRBV5-1
CDR3 protein: ASSLEQGIYGYT

D gene: TRBD2
V gene: TRBV9
CDR3 protein: ASSVGIAGVTGELF

D gene: TRBD2
V gene: TRBV3-1/TRBV3-2
CDR3 protein: ASSSWTSGGQETQY

D gene: TRBD1
V gene: TRBV28
CDR3 protein: ASSAPGTGGHEQY

D gene: .
V gene: TRBV11-2
CDR3 protein: ASSLGLGGTYEQY

D gene: .
V gene: TRBV28
CDR3 protein: ASSSSGRYDAA

D gene: TRBD1
V gene: TRBV29-1
CDR3 protein: SAGQGGNIQY

D gene: .
V gene: TRBV7-9
CDR3 protein: ASSSGKGRLF

D gene: TRBD2
V gene: TRBV3-1/TRBV3-2
CDR3 protein: ASSLWGAGDHNEQF

D gene: .
V gene: TRBV28
CDR3 protein: ASSLLAGELF

D gene: TRBD1
V gene: TRBV28
CDR3 protein: ASTGTVINYGYT

D gene: TRBD1
V gene: TRBV19
CDR3 protein: ASSNLFSGTGGAGTEAF

D gene: .
V gene: TRBV28
CDR3 protein: ASSPTRLARVRYT

D gene: .
V gene: TRBV10-3
CDR3 protein: AIRDYYEQY

D gene: TRBD2
V gene: TRBV7-2
CDR3 protein: ASSFEGLAEYEQY

D gene: .
V gene: TRBV7-3
CDR3 protein: ASSRNPGANSPLH

D gene: TRBD1
V gene: TRBV10-3
CDR3 protein: AIIDRVGSYNEQF

D gene: TRBD2
V gene: TRBV7-9
CDR3 protein: ASSLGPAGASGNEQF

D gene: TRBD1
V gene: TRBV2
CDR3 protein: ASMGTGVNYGYT

D gene: .
V gene: TRBV6-6
CDR3 protein: ASSSDLITSGTEAF

D gene: .
V gene: TRBV18
CDR3 protein: ASSPLGTTGELF

D gene: .
V gene: TRBV21-1
CDR3 protein: ASRRLRDRNSPLH

D gene: TRBD2
V gene: TRBV28
CDR3 protein: ASQPLSGLAGGASYNEQF